This is a list of T cell receptor beta chains from one sample in a study of blood T cells in healthy people across ages. TCRdb recomputed calls from the 5' RACE reads with MiXCR, one row per CDR3 protein. The data show 1.5 million to 1.9 million distinct CDR3 sequences, approximately 43% seen once. Material: blood. These TCRs come from a woman aged 18-29 years in good health. CDR3s include the opening cysteine and the closing phenylalanine or tryptophan. D genes are given only for firm matches. Only some rows state a clone size, as once, few, many or a class for expanded clones.

j_call d_call v_call clone_size cdr3_aa cdr3_nt
TRBJ2-1 . TRBV3-1 few CASSQDPSTYYNEQFF TGTGCCAGCAGCCAAGACCCTAGCACTTACTACAATGAGCAGTTCTTC
TRBJ2-1 . TRBV7-2 few CASSSAGTLRANPYNEQFF TGTGCCAGCAGCTCCGCCGGGACTTTAAGGGCGAACCCCTACAATGAGCAGTTCTTC
TRBJ2-7 TRBD1 TRBV6-2/TRBV6-3 . CASRTVGTGKYEQYF TGTGCCAGCAGAACCGTCGGGACAGGAAAGTACGAGCAGTACTTC
TRBJ1-2 . TRBV10-3 few CAISPYAGGTNYGYTF TGTGCCATCAGTCCCTACGCGGGGGGGACTAACTATGGCTACACCTTC
TRBJ2-1 . TRBV4-1 . CASSQDPTDRSNEQFF TGCGCCAGCAGCCAAGATCCCACCGACAGATCCAATGAGCAGTTCTTC
TRBJ2-1 . TRBV7-2 few CASSLENVRPNEQFF TGTGCCAGCAGCTTAGAGAATGTCCGGCCCAATGAGCAGTTCTTC
TRBJ2-1 . TRBV5-6 . CASQGTGNYNEQFF TGTGCCAGCCAGGGGACGGGGAACTACAATGAGCAGTTCTTC
TRBJ1-2 . TRBV2 . CASSGFGSYGYTF TGTGCCAGCAGTGGGTTTGGGAGCTATGGCTACACCTTC
TRBJ2-3 . TRBV9 few CASSVEPRPTTDTQYF TGTGCCAGCAGCGTAGAACCCCGCCCGACCACAGATACGCAGTATTTT
TRBJ2-3 . TRBV7-2 . CASSLVVDRRTDTQYF TGTGCCAGCAGCTTAGTTGTAGATCGGCGCACAGATACGCAGTATTTT
TRBJ2-1 . TRBV3-1 few CASRQGNEQFF TGTGCCAGCAGACAGGGAAATGAGCAGTTCTTC
TRBJ1-2 . TRBV6-5 once CTSSPLGHGYTF TGTACCAGCAGTCCTCTGGGCCATGGCTACACCTTC
TRBJ2-7 . TRBV4-1 . CASSQRDSYEQYF TGCGCCAGCAGCCAGAGGGACTCCTACGAGCAGTACTTC
TRBJ2-2 . TRBV9 . CASSVVTTGELFF TGTGCCAGCAGCGTTGTAACCACCGGGGAGCTGTTTTTT
TRBJ2-3 . TRBV6-5 . CASSYGSFTDTQYF TGTGCCAGCAGTTACGGCTCATTCACAGATACGCAGTATTTT
TRBJ1-1 TRBD1 TRBV5-1 . CASSWTGLRDTEAFF TGCGCCAGCAGCTGGACAGGTCTGCGGGACACTGAAGCTTTCTTT
TRBJ1-1 TRBD1 TRBV6-5 . CASSYSKAGGTEAFF TGTGCCAGCAGTTACTCGAAAGCAGGGGGCACTGAAGCTTTCTTT
TRBJ2-5 . TRBV7-2 . CASSLVIGFHETQYF TGTGCCAGCAGCTTAGTAATAGGATTCCATGAGACCCAGTACTTC
TRBJ2-7 TRBD2 TRBV27 . CASSILREVGEQYF TGTGCCAGCAGTATTCTGCGGGAGGTAGGCGAGCAGTACTTC
TRBJ1-2 . TRBV27 . CASSLDSGTCSYTF TGTGCCAGCAGTCTCGATTCAGGGACTTGTAGCTACACCTTC
TRBJ2-1 TRBD2 TRBV10-2 . CASSVSSGGAKNEQFF TGCGCCAGCAGTGTCTCAAGCGGGGGGGCCAAAAATGAGCAGTTCTTC
TRBJ2-1 . TRBV6-2/TRBV6-3 . CASGYSNQANNEQFF TGTGCCAGCGGTTACTCGAATCAGGCCAACAATGAGCAGTTCTTC
TRBJ2-3 TRBD1 TRBV6-2/TRBV6-3 . CASSYGKGQGAFTDTQYF TGTGCCAGCAGTTACGGGAAGGGACAGGGGGCCTTCACAGATACGCAGTATTTT
TRBJ1-4 . TRBV2 few CASRAGQRGEKLFF TGTGCCAGCAGGGCCGGCCAACGCGGAGAAAAACTGTTTTTT
TRBJ2-6 . TRBV6-2/TRBV6-3 . CASSRTPWANVLTF TGTGCCAGCAGCAGGACTCCTTGGGCCAACGTCCTGACTTTC
TRBJ2-7 . TRBV20-1 . CSASRQGLAYEQYF TGCAGTGCTAGTCGTCAGGGGTTGGCCTACGAGCAGTACTTC
TRBJ2-1 TRBD2 TRBV2 many CAIRTTSGNEQFF TGTGCCATTCGTACCACTAGCGGGAATGAGCAGTTCTTC
TRBJ2-1 . TRBV19 . CASRDGVYNEQFF TGTGCCAGTAGAGACGGGGTCTACAATGAGCAGTTCTTC
TRBJ2-7 . TRBV11-2 . CASSTGLEQYF TGTGCCAGCAGCACCGGCCTGGAGCAGTACTTC
TRBJ2-1 . TRBV29-1 . CSGRQGEYNEQFF TGCAGTGGAAGGCAGGGAGAGTACAATGAGCAGTTCTTC
TRBJ2-2 . TRBV29-1 . CSPVSRTGELFF TGCAGCCCGGTGAGCCGGACCGGGGAGCTGTTTTTT
TRBJ2-6 . TRBV24-1 few CATSEYRPPGANVLTF TGTGCCACCAGTGAGTACAGGCCCCCCGGGGCCAACGTCCTGACTTTC
TRBJ2-5 TRBD2 TRBV9 . CASSVGGGGETQYF TGTGCCAGCAGCGTAGGCGGGGGAGGGGAGACCCAGTACTTC
TRBJ1-2 TRBD1 TRBV7-9 few CASSRDRGASSYGYTF TGTGCCAGCAGCCGGGACAGGGGGGCGTCTAGCTATGGCTACACCTTC
TRBJ2-1 TRBD2 TRBV3-1 . CASTRSGTYNEQFF TGTGCCAGCACGAGGAGCGGGACCTACAATGAGCAGTTCTTC
TRBJ2-1 TRBD2 TRBV11-2 few CASSLGGTSSPNEQFF TGTGCCAGCAGCTTAGGTGGGACTAGTTCCCCTAATGAGCAGTTCTTC
TRBJ2-1 TRBD2 TRBV6-1 . CASIGRGSYNEQFF TGTGCCAGCATTGGGCGGGGGTCCTACAATGAGCAGTTCTTC
TRBJ1-6 . TRBV21-1 few CASSRRTGTATRSYNSPLHF TGTGCCAGCAGCAGAAGGACAGGGACAGCGACCCGCTCCTATAATTCACCCCTCCACTTT
TRBJ2-3 . TRBV20-1 few CSARDFRLATDTQYF TGCAGTGCTAGAGATTTCCGCCTAGCTACAGATACGCAGTATTTT
TRBJ2-5 . TRBV18 . CASSPPSGGIQETQYF TGTGCCAGCTCACCACCGTCAGGGGGGATCCAAGAGACCCAGTACTTC
TRBJ2-1 TRBD2 TRBV3-1 few CASSHGEGFYNEQFF TGTGCCAGCAGCCACGGGGAGGGGTTCTACAATGAGCAGTTCTTC
TRBJ2-7 . TRBV5-1 few CASYDEAKGYEQYF TGCGCCAGTTACGACGAAGCCAAGGGCTACGAGCAGTACTTC
TRBJ2-7 TRBD1 TRBV30 . CAWVPNRDRAYEQYF TGTGCCTGGGTACCAAACCGGGACAGGGCCTACGAGCAGTACTTC
TRBJ2-7 . TRBV4-1 . CASSRTAGYEQYF TGCGCCAGCAGCCGCACGGCCGGGTACGAGCAGTACTTC
TRBJ1-2 . TRBV6-5 few CASSYGDALNGYTF TGTGCCAGCAGTTACGGCGACGCGCTTAATGGCTACACCTTC
TRBJ1-1 . TRBV4-1 few CASSQGGLGTPEAFF TGCGCCAGCAGCCAAGGCGGGCTGGGGACCCCTGAAGCTTTCTTT